These T cell receptor beta chains were read from a single sample in a study of cytomegalovirus exposure and HLA in healthy donors. This table comes from immunoSEQ multiplex PCR, and its TCRdb copy is limited to in-frame clones, with some not included. The sample carries about 140,000 clones, approximately 79% recorded once. The material sequenced was PBMCs. The source is a man aged 50 to 59 in good health and CMV-seropositive. Both conserved end residues are part of each CDR3. A D gene is named only where the DNA matches it firmly. The size field is filled for only some rows; it gives once, few, many or a size class.

d_gene,len,abundance,v_gene,j_gene,CDR3aa,CDR3nt
TRBD1,16,-,TRBV15,TRBJ1-1,CATSGRVGQGATEAFF,TGTGCCACCAGCGGTAGGGTGGGACAGGGGGCCACTGAAGCTTTCTTT
-,15,-,TRBV19,TRBJ1-4,CASSMYRDSYEKLFF,TGTGCCAGTAGTATGTACAGGGATAGCTATGAAAAACTGTTTTTT
TRBD2,16,-,TRBV5-1,TRBJ2-1,CASSLAVSGGGSEQFF,TGCGCCAGCAGCTTGGCCGTGAGCGGGGGCGGGAGCGAGCAGTTCTTC
-,14,-,TRBV11-2,TRBJ2-7,CASSLGRTTYEQYF,TGTGCCAGCAGCTTGGGCAGAACCACCTACGAGCAGTACTTC
-,13,-,TRBV11-3,TRBJ2-7,CASSLSRIYEQYF,TGTGCCAGCAGCCTTAGCCGGATCTACGAGCAGTACTTC
-,20,few,TRBV5-1,TRBJ2-1,CASSLVPGLESTFSYNEQFF,TGCGCCAGCAGCTTGGTACCCGGACTTGAGTCAACTTTCTCCTACAATGAGCAGTTCTTC
TRBD1,16,-,TRBV15,TRBJ2-5,CATSKTGQTGAETQYF,TGTGCCACCAGCAAAACGGGGCAAACAGGGGCAGAGACCCAGTACTTC
-,13,-,TRBV6-6,TRBJ1-5,CASSDSRNQPQHF,TGTGCCAGCAGTGATAGTAGAAATCAGCCCCAGCATTTT
TRBD1,14,few,TRBV19,TRBJ2-4,CASSLTGVMHIQYF,TGTGCCAGTAGCCTTACAGGGGTGATGCACATTCAGTACTTC
-,14,-,TRBV11-2,TRBJ1-2,CASTDSPGSYGYTF,TGTGCCAGCACCGACTCCCCTGGGAGCTATGGCTACACCTTC
-,18,-,TRBV5-1,TRBJ2-6,CASSLSGQAGSGANVLTF,TGCGCCAGCAGCTTGTCGGGCCAGGCGGGCTCTGGGGCCAACGTCCTGACTTTC
TRBD2,14,-,TRBV5-4,TRBJ2-1,CASSRPTSGTPEFF,TGTGCCAGCAGCCGCCCGACTAGCGGGACTCCGGAGTTCTTC
-,13,-,TRBV4-1,TRBJ2-7,CASSQTDSYEQYF,TGCGCCAGCAGCCAAACCGACAGCTACGAGCAGTACTTC
-,14,-,TRBV7-2,TRBJ1-3,CASSLALSGNTIYF,TGTGCCAGCAGCTTGGCTCTCTCTGGAAACACCATATATTTT
TRBD2,16,once,TRBV7-9,TRBJ2-5,CASSLGLRLARKTQYF,TGTGCCAGCAGCTTAGGATTGAGACTAGCGAGAAAGACCCAGTACTTC
-,15,-,TRBV5-6,TRBJ1-6,CASSLEGRPNSPLHF,TGTGCCAGCAGCTTAGAGGGCAGACCGAATTCACCCCTCCACTTT
TRBD1,15,-,TRBV9,TRBJ2-5,CASSVEGTGEETQYF,TGTGCCAGCAGCGTAGAGGGGACAGGGGAAGAGACCCAGTACTTC
-,13,-,TRBV6-5,TRBJ1-2,CASSGVSNYGYTF,TGTGCCAGCAGCGGAGTTTCGAACTATGGCTACACCTTC
-,14,-,TRBV5-6,TRBJ2-7,CASSLVTGTYVQYF,TGTGCCAGCAGCTTGGTTACAGGGACCTACGTGCAGTACTTC
TRBD2,13,-,TRBV6-1,TRBJ2-7,CATRTSSAYEQYF,TGTGCCACGAGGACTAGCTCGGCCTACGAGCAGTACTTC
TRBD2,17,-,TRBV27,TRBJ2-2,CASSLSRLAGDTGELFF,TGTGCCAGCAGTTTATCCCGACTAGCGGGCGACACCGGGGAGCTGTTTTTT
-,14,-,TRBV6-5,TRBJ1-3,CASREDYSGNTIYF,TGTGCCAGCAGAGAGGACTACTCTGGAAACACCATATATTTT
TRBD2,12,-,TRBV6-1,TRBJ2-7,CAGGGGWYEQYF,TGTGCCGGCGGGGGTGGGTGGTACGAGCAGTACTTC
-,15,-,TRBV7-9,TRBJ1-2,CASSSAGGANYGYTF,TGTGCCAGCAGCTCCGCGGGCGGAGCTAACTATGGCTACACCTTC
-,18,-,TRBV19,TRBJ2-2,CASSSSRQGRGGTGELFF,TGTGCCAGTAGTTCCTCCCGACAGGGGCGGGGGGGCACCGGGGAGCTGTTTTTT
-,15,-,TRBV27,TRBJ1-1,CASSSRQVMNTEAFF,TGTGCCAGCAGTTCAAGACAGGTCATGAACACTGAAGCTTTCTTT
TRBD1,16,-,TRBV11-2,TRBJ2-2,CASSLEGGTGTGELFF,TGTGCCAGCAGCTTAGAGGGGGGGACAGGGACCGGGGAGCTGTTTTTT
-,13,-,TRBV6-5,TRBJ1-5,CASSSGVDQPQHF,TGTGCCAGCAGTTCAGGGGTCGATCAGCCCCAGCATTTT
-,10,-,TRBV27,TRBJ1-2,CATPTNGYTF,TGTGCCACTCCGACAAACGGCTACACCTTC
-,14,-,TRBV6-1,TRBJ1-5,CASSREGGNQPQHF,TGTGCCAGCAGCCGAGAGGGGGGCAATCAGCCCCAGCATTTT
-,15,-,TRBV5-6,TRBJ1-5,CASSLTGLGNQPQHF,TGTGCCAGCAGCTTAACCGGTTTAGGCAATCAGCCCCAGCATTTT
TRBD2,14,-,TRBV6-5,TRBJ2-1,CASSNPSGYNEQFF,TGTGCCAGCTCTAATCCTAGCGGCTACAATGAGCAGTTCTTC
-,14,-,TRBV5-1,TRBJ2-3,CASSPGGQTDTQYF,TGCGCCAGCAGCCCCGGGGGTCAGACAGATACGCAGTATTTT
-,13,few,TRBV9,TRBJ1-2,CASSREISYGYTF,TGTGCCAGCTCCAGGGAAATAAGCTATGGCTACACCTTC
-,12,-,TRBV7-3,TRBJ2-7,CASSLTSGEQYF,TGTGCCAGCAGCTTAACATCCGGGGAGCAGTACTTC
-,15,few,TRBV5-1,TRBJ1-2,CASSPRQGWSYGYTF,TGCGCCAGCAGCCCACGTCAGGGATGGTCCTATGGCTACACCTTC
-,17,-,TRBV7-2,TRBJ2-1,CASSLSSAIPLYNEQFF,TGTGCCAGCAGCCTCTCTAGCGCCATACCTCTTTACAATGAGCAGTTCTTC
-,15,few,TRBV7-2,TRBJ1-2,CASSFDRSANYGYTF,TGTGCCAGCAGCTTCGACAGGTCAGCTAACTATGGCTACACCTTC
-,15,-,TRBV9,TRBJ1-1,CASSVAVSPGAEAFF,TGTGCCAGCAGCGTAGCGGTCAGCCCAGGGGCTGAAGCTTTCTTT
-,12,-,TRBV11-3,TRBJ2-7,CASSLSAYEQYF,TGTGCCAGCAGCTTGAGCGCCTACGAGCAGTACTTC
TRBD2,13,-,TRBV7-9,TRBJ2-2,CASSAGLVRELFF,TGTGCCAGCAGCGCCGGACTAGTTAGGGAGCTGTTTTTT